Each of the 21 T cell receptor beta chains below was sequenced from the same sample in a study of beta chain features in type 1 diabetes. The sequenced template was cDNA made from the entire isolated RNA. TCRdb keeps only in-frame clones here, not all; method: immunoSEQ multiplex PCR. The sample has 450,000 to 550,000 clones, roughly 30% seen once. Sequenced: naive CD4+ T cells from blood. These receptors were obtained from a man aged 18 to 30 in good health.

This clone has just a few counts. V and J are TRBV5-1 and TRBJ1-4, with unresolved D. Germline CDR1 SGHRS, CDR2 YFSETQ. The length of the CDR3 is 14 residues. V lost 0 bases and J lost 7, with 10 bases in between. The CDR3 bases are TGCGCCAGCAGCTTGGGAGAACGTAGTGAAAAACTGTTTTTT. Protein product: CASSLGERSEKLFF.

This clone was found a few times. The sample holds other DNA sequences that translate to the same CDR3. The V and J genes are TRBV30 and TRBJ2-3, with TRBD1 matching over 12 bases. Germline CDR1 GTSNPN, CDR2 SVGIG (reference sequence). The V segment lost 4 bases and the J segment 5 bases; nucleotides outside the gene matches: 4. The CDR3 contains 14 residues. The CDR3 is CAWTRDRGQDTQYF. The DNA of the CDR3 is TGTGCCTGGACCAGGGACAGGGGGCAAGATACGCAGTATTTT.

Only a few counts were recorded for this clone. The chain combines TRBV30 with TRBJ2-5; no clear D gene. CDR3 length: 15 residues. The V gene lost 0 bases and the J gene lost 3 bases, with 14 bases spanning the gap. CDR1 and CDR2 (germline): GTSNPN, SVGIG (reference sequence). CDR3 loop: CAWSVSWELKETQYF. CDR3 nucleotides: TGTGCCTGGAGTGTAAGCTGGGAACTTAAAGAGACCCAGTACTTC.

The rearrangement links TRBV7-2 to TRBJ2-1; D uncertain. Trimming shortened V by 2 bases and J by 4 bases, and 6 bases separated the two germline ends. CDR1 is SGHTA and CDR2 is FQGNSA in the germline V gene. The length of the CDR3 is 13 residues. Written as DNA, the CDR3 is TGTGCCAGCAGCTTAATGCAATACAATGAGCAGTTCTTC. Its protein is CASSLMQYNEQFF.

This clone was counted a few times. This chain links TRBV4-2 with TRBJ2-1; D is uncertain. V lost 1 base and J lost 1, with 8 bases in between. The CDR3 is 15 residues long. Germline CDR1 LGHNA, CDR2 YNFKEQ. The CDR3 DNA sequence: TGTGCCAGCAGCCAAGCTTCCCCATCCTACAATGAGCAGTTCTTC. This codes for CASSQASPSYNEQFF.

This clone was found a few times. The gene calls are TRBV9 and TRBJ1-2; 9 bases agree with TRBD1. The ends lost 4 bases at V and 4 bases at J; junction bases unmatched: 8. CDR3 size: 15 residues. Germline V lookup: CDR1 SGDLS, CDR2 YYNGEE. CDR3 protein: CASSKGTGLTYGYTF. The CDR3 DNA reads TGTGCCAGCAGCAAGGGGACAGGGCTCACCTATGGCTACACCTTC.

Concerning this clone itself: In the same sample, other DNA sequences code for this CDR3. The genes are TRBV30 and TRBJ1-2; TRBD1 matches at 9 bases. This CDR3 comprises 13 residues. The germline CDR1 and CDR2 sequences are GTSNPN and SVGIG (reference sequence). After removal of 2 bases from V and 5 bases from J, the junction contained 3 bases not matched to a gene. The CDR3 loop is CAWSPDRGYGYTF. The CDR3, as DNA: TGTGCCTGGAGTCCGGACAGGGGTTATGGCTACACCTTC.

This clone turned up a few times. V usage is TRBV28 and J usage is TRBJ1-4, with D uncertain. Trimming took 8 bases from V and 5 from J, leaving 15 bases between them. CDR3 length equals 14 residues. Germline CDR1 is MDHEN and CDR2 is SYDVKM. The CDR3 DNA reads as TGTGCCAGCTTAGCGGTCCAACGGAATGAAAAACTGTTTTTT. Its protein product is CASLAVQRNEKLFF. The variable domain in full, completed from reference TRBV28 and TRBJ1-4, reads DVKVTQSSRYLVKRTGEKVFLECVQDMDHENMFWYRQDPGLGLRLIYFSYDVKMKEKGDIPEGYSVSREKKERFSLILESASTNQTSMYLCASLAVQRNEKLFFGSGTQLSVL.

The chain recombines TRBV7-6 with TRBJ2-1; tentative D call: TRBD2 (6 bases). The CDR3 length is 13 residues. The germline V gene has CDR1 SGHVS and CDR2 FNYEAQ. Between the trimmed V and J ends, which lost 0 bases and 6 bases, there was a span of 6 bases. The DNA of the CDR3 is TGTGCCAGCAGCTTAGCTAGCGGCAATGAGCAGTTCTTC. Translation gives CASSLASGNEQFF.

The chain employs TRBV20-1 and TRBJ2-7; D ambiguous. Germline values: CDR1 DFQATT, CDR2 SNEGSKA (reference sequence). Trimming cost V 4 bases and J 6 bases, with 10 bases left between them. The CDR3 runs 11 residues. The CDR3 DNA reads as TGCAGTGCTAAGGGTGTCAGCGAGCAGTACTTC. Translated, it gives CSAKGVSEQYF.

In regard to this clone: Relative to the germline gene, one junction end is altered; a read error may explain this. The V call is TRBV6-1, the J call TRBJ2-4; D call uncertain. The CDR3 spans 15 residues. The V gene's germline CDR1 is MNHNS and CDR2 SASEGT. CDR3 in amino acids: CASSARNALENIQYF. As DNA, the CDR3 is TGTGCCAGCAGTGCTCGGAACGCCCTAGAAAACATTCAGTATTTC.

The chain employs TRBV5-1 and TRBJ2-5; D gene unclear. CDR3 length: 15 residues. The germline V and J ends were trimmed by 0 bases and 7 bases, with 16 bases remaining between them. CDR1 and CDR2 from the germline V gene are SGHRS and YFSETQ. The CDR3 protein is CASSLGGNGRLTQYF. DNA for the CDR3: TGCGCCAGCAGCTTGGGAGGTAACGGGCGGTTGACCCAGTACTTC.

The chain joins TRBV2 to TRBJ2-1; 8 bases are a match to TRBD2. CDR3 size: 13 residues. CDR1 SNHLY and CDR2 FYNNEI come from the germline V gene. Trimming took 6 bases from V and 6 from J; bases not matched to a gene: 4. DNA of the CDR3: TGTGCCAGCAGCGCAGGGACTAGCAATGAGCAGTTCTTC. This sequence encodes CASSAGTSNEQFF.

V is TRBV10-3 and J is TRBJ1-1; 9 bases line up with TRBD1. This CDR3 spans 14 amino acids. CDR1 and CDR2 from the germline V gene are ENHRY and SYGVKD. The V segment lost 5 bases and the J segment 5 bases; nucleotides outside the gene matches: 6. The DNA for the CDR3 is TGTGCCATCAGTAAGAAAGGACAGGGGACTGAAGCTTTCTTT. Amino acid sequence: CAISKKGQGTEAFF.

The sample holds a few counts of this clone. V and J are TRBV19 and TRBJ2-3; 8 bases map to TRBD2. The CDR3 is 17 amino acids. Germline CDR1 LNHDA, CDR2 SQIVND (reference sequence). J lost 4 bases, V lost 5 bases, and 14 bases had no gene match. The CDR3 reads CASSSPPGLVDADTQYF. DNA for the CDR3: TGTGCCAGTAGTTCTCCACCGGGACTAGTTGACGCAGATACGCAGTATTTT. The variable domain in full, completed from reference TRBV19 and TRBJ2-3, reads DGGITQSPKYLFRKEGQNVTLSCEQNLNHDAMYWYRQDPGQGLRLIYYSQIVNDFQKGDIAEGYSVSREKKESFPLTVTSAQKNPTAFYLCASSSPPGLVDADTQYFGPGTRLTVL.

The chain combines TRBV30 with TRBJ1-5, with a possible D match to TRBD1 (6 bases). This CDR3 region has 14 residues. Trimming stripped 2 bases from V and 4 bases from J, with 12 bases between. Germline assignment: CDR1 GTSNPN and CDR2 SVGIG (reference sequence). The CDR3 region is CAWSFGGSNQPQHF. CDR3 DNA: TGTGCCTGGAGTTTCGGGGGCTCGAATCAGCCCCAGCATTTT.

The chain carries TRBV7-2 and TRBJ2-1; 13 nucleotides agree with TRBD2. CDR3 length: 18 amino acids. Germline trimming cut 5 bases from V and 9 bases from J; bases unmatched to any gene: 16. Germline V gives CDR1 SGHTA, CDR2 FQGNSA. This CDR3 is CASSATGVRTSGRGEQFF. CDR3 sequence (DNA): TGTGCCAGCAGCGCAACGGGGGTTAGGACTAGCGGGAGAGGTGAGCAGTTCTTC. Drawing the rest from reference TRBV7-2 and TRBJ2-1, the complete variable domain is GAGVSQSPSNKVTEKGKDVELRCDPISGHTALYWYRQSLGQGLEFLIYFQGNSAPDKSGLPSDRFSAERTGGSVSTLTIQRTQQEDSAVYLCASSATGVRTSGRGEQFFGPGTRLTVL.

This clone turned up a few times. The DNA for the CDR3 is TGTGCCATCAGTGATGGCGAGCAGTACTTC. Its protein product is CAISDGEQYF. The rearrangement links TRBV10-3 to TRBJ2-7, with D hard to call. V was trimmed by 3 bases and J by 6 bases, leaving 3 bases between them. Germline-derived CDR1 and CDR2 are ENHRY and SYGVKD. The CDR3 is made up of 10 amino acids.

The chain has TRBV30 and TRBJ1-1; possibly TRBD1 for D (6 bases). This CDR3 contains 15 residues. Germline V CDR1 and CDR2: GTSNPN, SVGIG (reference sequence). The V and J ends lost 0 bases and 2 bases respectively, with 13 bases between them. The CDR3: CAWSVWGALNTEAFF. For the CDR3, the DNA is TGTGCCTGGAGTGTTTGGGGGGCGCTTAACACTGAAGCTTTCTTT.

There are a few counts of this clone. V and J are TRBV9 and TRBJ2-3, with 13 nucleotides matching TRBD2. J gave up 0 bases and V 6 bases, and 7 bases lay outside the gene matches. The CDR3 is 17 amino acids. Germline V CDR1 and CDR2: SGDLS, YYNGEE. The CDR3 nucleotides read TGTGCCAGCAACTACCTGGGACTAGCGGGAAGCACAGATACGCAGTATTTT. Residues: CASNYLGLAGSTDTQYF.

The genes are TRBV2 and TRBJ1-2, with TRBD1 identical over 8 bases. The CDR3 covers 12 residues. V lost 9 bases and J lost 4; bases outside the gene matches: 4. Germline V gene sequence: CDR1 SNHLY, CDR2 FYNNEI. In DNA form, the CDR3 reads TGTGCCAGTTTACAGGGGGTCTATGGCTACACCTTC. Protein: CASLQGVYGYTF.